The clone carrying this TCR beta chain showed up just once. What it binds is not known. This record belongs to a study of PD-1 blockade in mismatch repair-deficient tumors. As for the study in general: Patients had around 11 mismatch repair-deficient cancer types and were previously treated and progressing.

The study's findings and limits: After pembrolizumab, tumor-resident clones rose rapidly, then generally contracted before radiologic responses.

Clones were sequenced by immunoSEQ multiplex PCR, and TCRdb holds only the in-frame ones, with some missing. There are under 20,000 clones in the sample; roughly 80% occur only once, and 1.4% to 1.5% lies in the top ten. The sequence was obtained from an adult with mismatch repair-deficient cancer. The source material was PBMCs, sampled 52 weeks after starting pembrolizumab.

For the CDR3, the DNA is TGTGCCTGGAGTGTACTCTTAAAGCAGCCCCAGCATTTT. Protein sequence: CAWSVLLKQPQHF. The V and J genes are TRBV30 and TRBJ1-5; D is uncertain. V lost 0 bases and J lost 7, with 10 bases in between. This CDR3 has 13 residues. Germline loops: CDR1 GTSNPN, CDR2 SVGIG (reference sequence).